This T cell receptor beta chain was found in a study of cytomegalovirus exposure and HLA in healthy donors. This clone was counted only a few times. This CDR3 is 13 amino acids long. Germline lookup yields CDR1 MNHNY and CDR2 SVGAGI (reference sequence). The V and J ends lost 7 bases and 4 bases respectively, with 14 bases between them. A multiplex PCR was run with 60 Vbeta primers and 13 Jbeta primers. Only in-frame clones appear in the TCRdb table, and some are missing; sequencing was by immunoSEQ multiplex PCR. In the table there are 130,000 or so clones, 70% to 85% of which are singletons. Sequenced: PBMCs. The chain has TRBV6-6 and TRBJ2-7; D is ambiguous. The clonotype originates from a male donor in good health and CMV-seropositive. The CDR3 sequence: CASNSGFLYEQYF. The CDR3 nucleotides are TGTGCCAGCAACTCCGGGTTTTTGTACGAGCAGTACTTC.